Each of the 10 T cell receptor beta chains below was sequenced from the same sample in a study of blood T cell repertoires in COVID-19. The protocol was immunoSEQ multiplex PCR, while the TCRdb copy is restricted to in-frame clones and leaves out a portion. The sample lists 90,000 to 100,000 clones; roughly 89% were seen once. Sequences were obtained from peripheral blood. The source of these receptors is a man aged 65 to 85 with active or convalescent COVID-19.

CDR3 in amino acids: CASSDGQGVGQPQHF. The CDR3 coding sequence is TGTGCCAGCAGTGACGGACAGGGAGTAGGTCAGCCCCAGCATTTT. V gene TRBV6-2 or TRBV6-3 combines with J gene TRBJ1-5; 8 nucleotides align to TRBD1. Trimming took 5 bases from V and 6 from J; bases not matched to a gene: 9. The CDR3 totals 15 residues. Germline CDR1 and CDR2: MNHEY and SVGEGT.

The chain carries TRBV21-1 and TRBJ1-2; whether TRBD1, the table's D call, matches the DNA was not checked. TRBV21-1 is a pseudogene. The length of the CDR3 is 15 residues. The CDR3 DNA sequence: TGTGCCAGCAGCAAAAGAAGGACAGGGACCTATGGCTACACCTTC. It yields the protein CASSKRRTGTYGYTF.

The rearrangement links TRBV19 to TRBJ1-1, with 7 bases aligning to TRBD1. After removal of 5 bases from V and 7 bases from J, the junction contained 7 bases not matched to a gene. Germline CDR1 is LNHDA and CDR2 is SQIVND (reference sequence). The CDR3 runs to 13 residues. The CDR3 reads CASSSETGVEAFF. The CDR3 bases are TGTGCCAGTAGTTCCGAAACAGGGGTTGAAGCTTTCTTT.

The rearrangement joins TRBV5-1 to TRBJ2-2, with 8 bases aligning to TRBD2. With V trimmed by 2 bases and J by 6 bases, 9 bases remained unmatched. The CDR3 runs 16 residues. CDR1 is SGHRS and CDR2 is YFSETQ in the germline V gene. CDR3 bases: TGCGCCAGCAGCTTCGGGGGGGCCATTGGCGCCGGGGAGCTGTTTTTT. Protein product: CASSFGGAIGAGELFF.

The J gene is TRBJ2-3, the V gene TRBV29-1; D remains unclear. This CDR3 has 13 amino acids. V dropped 3 bases and J dropped 0 bases, with 7 bases sitting between them. Germline lookup yields CDR1 SQVTM and CDR2 ANQGSEA. CDR3 amino acids: CSVEAPSTDTQYF. CDR3 DNA sequence: TGCAGCGTTGAGGCCCCTAGCACAGATACGCAGTATTTT.

The gene calls are TRBV28 and TRBJ2-5; 7 bases are a match to TRBD2. V shed 5 bases, J shed 4 bases, and the junction held 10 bases outside the gene matches. The CDR3 sequence is 15 residues long. Germline V lookup: CDR1 MDHEN, CDR2 SYDVKM. CDR3: CASSPPTSPGETQYF. In DNA, the CDR3 is TGTGCCAGCAGTCCCCCGACTAGCCCCGGAGAGACCCAGTACTTC. Based on the CDR3 plus reference TRBV28 and TRBJ2-5, the full variable domain is DVKVTQSSRYLVKRTGEKVFLECVQDMDHENMFWYRQDPGLGLRLIYFSYDVKMKEKGDIPEGYSVSREKKERFSLILESASTNQTSMYLCASSPPTSPGETQYFGPGTRLLVL.

The chain employs TRBV5-1 and TRBJ2-3; tentatively, D is TRBD1 (7 bases). Trimming left V 4 bases short and J 5 bases short, with 20 bases between. From germline, CDR1 is SGHRS and CDR2 YFSETQ. The CDR3 spans 16 residues. CDR3 nucleotide sequence: TGCGCCAGCAGCCCCCAGGGGGGCCAGATTGGAGATACGCAGTATTTT. Translating gives CASSPQGGQIGDTQYF.

This clone was observed a handful of times. CDR3 residues: CASSSGGWGAFF. CDR3 bases: TGTGCCAGCAGTTCAGGGGGCTGGGGGGCTTTCTTT. This chain uses TRBV2 with TRBJ1-1, with TRBD1 identical over 8 bases. J lost 11 bases, V lost 5 bases, and 7 bases had no gene match. This CDR3 is built from 12 residues. Germline CDR1 and CDR2: SNHLY and FYNNEI. The whole variable domain, filled in from reference TRBV2 and TRBJ1-1, reads EPEVTQTPSHQVTQMGQEVILRCVPISNHLYFYWYRQILGQKVEFLVSFYNNEISEKSEIFDDQFSVERPDGSNFTLKIRSTKLEDSAMYFCASSSGGWGAFFGQGTRLTVV.

This rearrangement joins TRBV19 to TRBJ1-5; tentatively, D is TRBD1 (6 bases). The CDR3 runs to 15 residues. The germline CDR1 and CDR2 sequences are LNHDA and SQIVND (reference sequence). The germline V and J ends were trimmed by 7 bases and 7 bases, with 20 bases remaining between them. In DNA form, the CDR3 reads TGTGCCAGTACCACCCGGAGGGGGGGGAGGCAGCCCCAGCATTTT. Translated, it gives CASTTRRGGRQPQHF.

V usage is TRBV13 and J usage is TRBJ2-3; D may be TRBD2 (5 bases). Per germline, CDR1 PRHDT and CDR2 FYEKMQ (reference sequence). CDR3 length: 14 residues. V lost 2 bases and J 1 base, leaving 7 bases between the germline ends. CDR3 bases: TGTGCCAGCAGCTTATCCGGGGGCACAGATACGCAGTATTTT. Its translation is CASSLSGGTDTQYF.